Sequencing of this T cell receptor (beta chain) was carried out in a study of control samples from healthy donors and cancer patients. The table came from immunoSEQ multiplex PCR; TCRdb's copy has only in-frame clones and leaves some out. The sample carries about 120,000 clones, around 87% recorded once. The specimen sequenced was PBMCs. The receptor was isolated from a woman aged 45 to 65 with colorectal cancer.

CDR3 nucleotides: TGTGCCCTGGGGGAGGTGGCCTACAATGAGCAGTTCTTC. It is translated as CALGEVAYNEQFF. The V and J genes are TRBV28 and TRBJ2-1; D is possibly TRBD2 (6 bases). Trimming took 11 bases from V and 2 from J, leaving 13 bases between them. Per the germline V gene, CDR1 is MDHEN and CDR2 is SYDVKM. The CDR3 has 13 residues.